This entry is about one TCR beta chain. This clone's antigen is unknown. There are no base qualities to consult, and no much larger clone falls within one base. The data belong to a study of blood T cell repertoires in COVID-19 (dated by TCRdb to 2020 to 2022). The study in broad terms: The collaborator samples originated in the United States, Italy and Spain and spanned the acute and convalescent phases of COVID-19. The material from the prospective study consisted of cDNA or gDNA derived from T cells, B-cell-depleted T cells, or PBMCs. Deeply sampled blood TCRbeta repertoires from subjects exposed to, actively infected with, or recovered from COVID-19 were included in the dataset. The repertoires were made available in a free public database intended to serve as a resource for research on the immune response to SARS-CoV-2. The samples were drawn from two sources: the first 160 participants of the ongoing ImmuneRACE study, and some 1,300 subjects contributed by 6 global collaborators. Nearly every sample came with metadata listing a de-identified subject ID, COVID-19 status, age in years and sex. HLA class I and class II types, where available, came from metadata supplied by the sample provider rather than from assay-based typing.

The paper's findings and limits, for the study overall: Clinical and demographic metadata were provided uncurated, with the amount varying by source and participant.

TCRbeta CDR3 regions were amplified from genomic DNA by means of the immunoSEQ Assay, a bias-controlled multiplex PCR. The published analysis was carried out like this. The number of nucleated cells in each sample was estimated from the amplification of reference gene primers within the assay. Sequence reads were collapsed and filtered to measure the absolute abundance of every unique TCRbeta CDR3 rearrangement. Productive Simpson clonality was computed per sample as the square root of Simpson's diversity index over productive rearrangements. TCRdb carries this immuneACCESS record with in-frame sequences only. Its versions omit some clonotypes, under half of them owing to an unresolved V gene in the studies checked, with the rest unexplained. V and J calls and clone size are copied from that table; D and trimming were computed from the DNA. Recorded for this sample are about 440,000 clones; around 88% of them occurred a single time. The ten largest clones capture roughly 12% of the sample.

Spanning cysteine to phenylalanine, the CDR3 consists of 11 amino acids. Only CDR3 DNA is held: 33 bases, read in frame from base 1. V loses 7 bases of germline sequence and J loses 8 bases, and the interval between the two ends is 11 bases. One collaborating source in Seattle enrolled patients while the patients were actively infected and followed the patients over time throughout the course of disease. Collaborating institutions collected whole blood in K2EDTA tubes following their own protocols. For TCRbeta analysis, collaborators shipped samples in one of three forms: frozen whole blood, isolated PBMCs, or DNA extracted from either of those sample types.

Sequencing was performed on peripheral blood. The V and J genes are TRBV12-3 or TRBV12-4 and TRBJ1-2; tentative D gene TRBD1, with 6 bases matching. The sequence was collected from a woman between 50 and 59 years old with COVID-19, enrolled during active disease. The CDR3 protein is CASNREDGYTF. The nucleotide sequence reads as follows: TGTGCCAGCAACAGGGAAGACGGCTACACCTTC.